The rows below give T cell receptor beta chains drawn from one sample of a study of vaccination and CD4 T cells after COVID-19. Each CDR3 protein gets one entry after TCRdb re-called the PCR reads with MiXCR. The sample lists approximately 7,600 distinct CDR3 sequences, around 79% occurring once. These receptors' targets are unknown. Sequenced input: CD4+ T cells from blood, cultured in vitro. All receptors derive from a human donor who had recovered from COVID-19. Each CDR3 is given with its conserved first and last residue. The D gene is left open where the match is weak. Rows may omit the clone size; those that give it use once, few, many or a size class.

j_call,d_call,v_call,clone_size,cdr3_nt,cdr3_aa
TRBJ1-6,TRBD1,TRBV6-1,once,TGTGCCAGCACCAGGGGACAGGAGGGTTCACCCCTCCACTTT,CASTRGQEGSPLHF
TRBJ1-5,.,TRBV15,.,TGTGCCACCAGCAGCCGGGATAGCAATCAGCCCCAGCATTTT,CATSSRDSNQPQHF
TRBJ2-6,TRBD1,TRBV19,few,TGTGCCAGTAGCCCGGGACAGGGGTCCTCTGGGGCCAACGTCCTGACTTTC,CASSPGQGSSGANVLTF
TRBJ2-3,TRBD2,TRBV27,.,TGTGCCAGCAGTTCCGCGGGACTAGCCGGCACAGATACGCAGTATTTT,CASSSAGLAGTDTQYF
TRBJ1-1,.,TRBV9,.,TGTGCCAGCAGCGTAGAGGGGACACGGACTGAAGCTTTCTTT,CASSVEGTRTEAFF
TRBJ1-4,.,TRBV20-1,.,TGCAGTGCTAGGCTGACCCTCGCCACGCCCGAAAAACTGTTTTTT,CSARLTLATPEKLFF
TRBJ1-6,.,TRBV6-1,once,TGTGCCAGCAGTGAGTCGAGCGTAAGGACCCTCCACTTT,CASSESSVRTLHF
TRBJ2-7,.,TRBV7-8,.,TGTGCCAGCAGCTTAGGCGTAGCAAGCGAGCAGTACTTC,CASSLGVASEQYF
TRBJ1-1,.,TRBV7-2,.,TGTGCCAGCAGCTTAGTATCCCAAGAAGCTTTCTTT,CASSLVSQEAFF
TRBJ1-6,.,TRBV18,.,TGTGCCAGCTCACCATTATCCGAACCGCAAAGAGGACCCCTCCACTTT,CASSPLSEPQRGPLHF
TRBJ2-6,.,TRBV28,.,TGTGCCAGCAGTTTGCGTACCAGGGCTGGGGCCAACGTCCTGACTTTC,CASSLRTRAGANVLTF
TRBJ1-1,.,TRBV29-1,.,TGCAGCGTGGAGTTGACAGCCTCGCGCACTGAAGCTTTCTTT,CSVELTASRTEAFF
TRBJ2-5,TRBD2,TRBV20-1,.,TGCAGTGCCCTACCCGGGGGGGGCGTAGAGACCCAGTACTTC,CSALPGGGVETQYF
TRBJ1-2,.,TRBV20-1,.,TGCAGTGCTAGAGCGAGACAGTGGCTGAGGGTCTTC,CSARARQWLRVF
TRBJ2-1,.,TRBV6-5,once,TGTGCCAGCAGTTACTCGGCCGCGGGGCTGTACAATGAGCAGTTCTTC,CASSYSAAGLYNEQFF
TRBJ1-5,.,TRBV19,.,TGTGCCAGTAGATCTGTCCGGCAGGGCGGGAGTCAGCCCCAGCATTTT,CASRSVRQGGSQPQHF
TRBJ2-2,.,TRBV7-2,.,TGTGCCAGCAGCTTAGTTTTGGGGCCCACCGGGGAGCTGTTTTTT,CASSLVLGPTGELFF
TRBJ2-7,TRBD1,TRBV7-2,.,TGTGCCAGCCACTCCAAAACAGGGGGTGTAGAGCAGTACTTC,CASHSKTGGVEQYF
TRBJ1-4,TRBD1,TRBV10-2,.,TGCGCCAGCAAAAGGGGGCAGGGGACTAATGAAAAACTGTTTTTT,CASKRGQGTNEKLFF
TRBJ2-3,.,TRBV11-2,.,TGTGCCAGCAGCCCCCGCCACACAGATACGCAGTATTTT,CASSPRHTDTQYF
TRBJ1-2,.,TRBV7-9,few,TGTGCCAGCGAGGGAGTCGGGTATGGCTACACCTTC,CASEGVGYGYTF
TRBJ2-7,.,TRBV2,few,TGTGCCAGCACCACAGGACAGCCGCCCTCCTACGAGCAGTACTTC,CASTTGQPPSYEQYF
TRBJ2-1,TRBD2,TRBV6-2/TRBV6-3,.,TGTGCCAGCAGTTACTCGACTAGCGGGAGGACGGCCAATGAGCAGTTCTTC,CASSYSTSGRTANEQFF
TRBJ2-5,.,TRBV7-2,.,TGTGCCAGCATCCGGGGCGGGCCCCAAGAGACCCAGTACTTC,CASIRGGPQETQYF
TRBJ1-5,.,TRBV19,.,TGTGCCAGTATCGGTCCCCACCCGGGCAATCAGCCCCAGCATTTT,CASIGPHPGNQPQHF
TRBJ2-3,TRBD2,TRBV11-3,.,TGTGCCAGCAGCTGGGGACTAGCGGGAGGCCGCGGAGATACGCAGTATTTT,CASSWGLAGGRGDTQYF
TRBJ1-1,TRBD1,TRBV11-2,.,TGTGCCAGCAGCCCCCGACAGGGCCTGGGCGCTTTCTTT,CASSPRQGLGAFF
TRBJ1-6,TRBD1,TRBV15,.,TGTGCCACCAGCAGAAAGGGGACAGATAATTCACCCCTCCACTTT,CATSRKGTDNSPLHF
TRBJ2-1,.,TRBV7-6,.,TGTGCCAGCAGCCCGACTAGTTCGGGTGAGCAGTTCTTC,CASSPTSSGEQFF
TRBJ1-1,.,TRBV20-1,.,TGCAGTGCTTTTGAGAACACTGAAGCTTTCTTT,CSAFENTEAFF
TRBJ2-3,.,TRBV12-3/TRBV12-4,few,TGTGCCAGCCGCCCATCCGCTGGACGGGGGGATACGCAGTATTTT,CASRPSAGRGDTQYF
TRBJ2-3,TRBD2,TRBV6-4,once,TGTGCCAGCAGTATAGCGGGAGAGACAGATACGCAGTATTTT,CASSIAGETDTQYF
TRBJ1-5,TRBD1,TRBV15,few,TGTGCCACCAGCACCACAGGGGCTGGGCAGCCCCAGCATTTT,CATSTTGAGQPQHF
TRBJ1-1,TRBD1,TRBV18,.,TGTGCCAGCTCACCCTTGCTCGACAGGGCCGCTGAAGCTTTCTTT,CASSPLLDRAAEAFF
TRBJ1-1,.,TRBV19,.,TGTGCCAGTAGTATAGATGGAGGGCGGAACACTGAAGCTTTCTTT,CASSIDGGRNTEAFF
TRBJ2-5,TRBD1,TRBV4-1,.,TGCGCCAGCAGCCTTCCCGGGACAGGCCCTCAAGAGACCCAGTACTTC,CASSLPGTGPQETQYF
TRBJ2-1,TRBD2,TRBV10-3,.,TGTGCCATCAGTGTGGAACCCCGGACTAGCAGCGATGAGCAGTTCTTC,CAISVEPRTSSDEQFF
TRBJ2-3,.,TRBV18,.,TGTGCCAGCTCACCACCCCAGGCCCTGGATACGCAGTATTTT,CASSPPQALDTQYF
TRBJ2-7,TRBD1,TRBV20-1,.,TGCAGTGCTATCGCACCGGGACAGGAACCCTACGAGCAGTACTTC,CSAIAPGQEPYEQYF
TRBJ1-3,.,TRBV7-2,.,TGTGCCAGCAGGACTTCGGGCTACTCTGGAAACACCATATATTTT,CASRTSGYSGNTIYF
TRBJ2-5,TRBD2,TRBV6-1,.,TGTGCCAGCATCTCGCCCCCCAGCGGGAGGGGGGAGACCCAGTACTTC,CASISPPSGRGETQYF
TRBJ1-5,.,TRBV20-1,.,TGCAGTGCTAGAGACGGAAAGAATCAGCCCCAGCATTTT,CSARDGKNQPQHF
TRBJ2-4,TRBD1,TRBV6-1,.,TGTGCCAGCAGTGCCGACAGGGACCAAAACATTCAGTACTTC,CASSADRDQNIQYF
TRBJ2-1,.,TRBV27,.,TGTGCCAGCAGTTCCCGGGACAGGGGGCGACTAGCGGGACATGAGCAGTTCTTC,CASSSRDRGRLAGHEQFF
TRBJ2-7,.,TRBV20-1,once,TGCAGTGCGATATGGGTTGGGGGGACCTACGAGCAGTACTTC,CSAIWVGGTYEQYF
TRBJ2-3,TRBD2,TRBV6-5,.,TGTGCCAGCAGTTCTGTTAGCGGGAGGGCCTCGTATACGCAGTATTTT,CASSSVSGRASYTQYF
TRBJ2-1,TRBD2,TRBV18,.,TGTGCCAGCTCACGGGGACTAGCGGGCAATGAGCAGTTCTTC,CASSRGLAGNEQFF
TRBJ2-3,TRBD2,TRBV15,.,TGTGCCACCAGCCAAATGCTAGCGGGAGCGGCAGATACGCAGTATTTT,CATSQMLAGAADTQYF
TRBJ1-5,.,TRBV20-1,.,TGCAGTGCTGCCAGTTGGGGCAATCAGCCCCAGCATTTT,CSAASWGNQPQHF
TRBJ2-2,TRBD2,TRBV7-3,.,TGTGCCAGCAGCCCCCGCGGTACTAGCGGAACCGGGGAGCTGTTTTTT,CASSPRGTSGTGELFF